A selection of T cell receptor beta chains follows, all from one sample in a study of regulatory T cells in long-lasting Graves disease. TCRdb reanalysed the multiplex PCR reads using MiXCR and keeps one entry per CDR3 protein. This table has roughly 380,000 distinct CDR3 sequences, approximately 16% appearing once. These records were also assigned to another study, of T cells in Graves' hyperthyroidism and ophthalmopathy.

This sample comprised peripheral blood mononuclear cells (PBMCs), obtained at new diagnosis, from a patient treated with antithyroid drugs. These receptors originate from a man aged 35 to 55 with Graves disease. Each CDR3 is given with its conserved first and last residue. D genes are given only for firm matches. Part of the rows lack a size; the others show once, few, many or a class for expanded clones.

d_gene: .
abundance: .
j_gene: TRBJ1-4
v_gene: TRBV6-2/TRBV6-3
CDR3nt: TGTGCCAGCAAGGAGCGGGTAACTAATGAAAAACTGTTTTTT
CDR3aa: CASKERVTNEKLFF

d_gene: TRBD1
abundance: once
j_gene: TRBJ2-3
v_gene: TRBV5-1
CDR3nt: TGCGCCAGCAGCTCAGGGGGCGCCCCGTGGACAGATACGCAGTATTTT
CDR3aa: CASSSGGAPWTDTQYF

d_gene: TRBD1
abundance: many
j_gene: TRBJ2-7
v_gene: TRBV29-1
CDR3nt: TGCAGCGTTGCGGCCGGGACAGGAGGATACGAGCAGTACTTC
CDR3aa: CSVAAGTGGYEQYF

d_gene: .
abundance: many
j_gene: TRBJ1-1
v_gene: TRBV29-1
CDR3nt: TGCAGCGTTGAAGATGGGGCAAGAACTGAAGCTTTCTTT
CDR3aa: CSVEDGARTEAFF

d_gene: .
abundance: few
j_gene: TRBJ2-1
v_gene: TRBV9
CDR3nt: TGTGCCAGCAGCGTACGCGGGGTTAACAATGAGCAGTTCTTC
CDR3aa: CASSVRGVNNEQFF

d_gene: TRBD1
abundance: many
j_gene: TRBJ1-6
v_gene: TRBV5-1
CDR3nt: TGCGCCAGCAGCGTCGACAGGGTGGAGAATAATTCACCCCTCCACTTT
CDR3aa: CASSVDRVENNSPLHF

d_gene: .
abundance: many
j_gene: TRBJ1-6
v_gene: TRBV2
CDR3nt: TGTGCCAGCAGTGAAGCGCTTCTACAGAGTAATTCACCCCTCCACTTT
CDR3aa: CASSEALLQSNSPLHF

d_gene: .
abundance: .
j_gene: TRBJ2-7
v_gene: TRBV28
CDR3nt: TGTGCCAGCAGCTCCCCAGGGTGGGCAGGCGAGCAGTACTTC
CDR3aa: CASSSPGWAGEQYF

d_gene: .
abundance: .
j_gene: TRBJ2-1
v_gene: TRBV18
CDR3nt: TGTGCCAGCTCACCAAGCGTTCTCTCCTACAATGAGCAGTTCTTC
CDR3aa: CASSPSVLSYNEQFF

d_gene: .
abundance: .
j_gene: TRBJ2-3
v_gene: TRBV20-1
CDR3nt: TGCAGTGCTAGAGGCCAGATCTCTGGGGGGGGCTCTAGCACAGATACGCAGTATTTT
CDR3aa: CSARGQISGGGSSTDTQYF

d_gene: .
abundance: many
j_gene: TRBJ1-5
v_gene: TRBV6-1
CDR3nt: TGTGCCAGCAGAAAACGGTTAGGGCAGCCCCAGCATTTT
CDR3aa: CASRKRLGQPQHF

d_gene: .
abundance: many
j_gene: TRBJ1-6
v_gene: TRBV28
CDR3nt: TGTGCCAGTACCTCCCTAGGGGGAGGGAAGTATAATTCACCCCTCCACTTT
CDR3aa: CASTSLGGGKYNSPLHF

d_gene: TRBD2
abundance: many
j_gene: TRBJ2-2
v_gene: TRBV5-6
CDR3nt: TGTGCCAGCAGTTGGGGACTAGACGCTAACACCGGGGAGCTGTTTTTT
CDR3aa: CASSWGLDANTGELFF

d_gene: .
abundance: few
j_gene: TRBJ2-6
v_gene: TRBV18
CDR3nt: TGTGCCAGCTCACCAGAGCCTGGGGCCAACGTCCTGACTTTC
CDR3aa: CASSPEPGANVLTF

d_gene: .
abundance: many
j_gene: TRBJ1-5
v_gene: TRBV7-2
CDR3nt: TGTGCCAGCAGCTTAGTGGCAGGGAATAATGGTCAGCCCCAGCATTTT
CDR3aa: CASSLVAGNNGQPQHF

d_gene: TRBD1
abundance: .
j_gene: TRBJ1-4
v_gene: TRBV28
CDR3nt: TGTGCCAGCAGCCCTCCCCTGGACAGGGTAAAACTGTTTTTT
CDR3aa: CASSPPLDRVKLFF

d_gene: TRBD2
abundance: few
j_gene: TRBJ2-1
v_gene: TRBV6-2/TRBV6-3
CDR3nt: TGTGCCAGCAGCCGCCTAGCGGGGGTAGGTGAGCAGTTCTTC
CDR3aa: CASSRLAGVGEQFF

d_gene: TRBD1
abundance: many
j_gene: TRBJ2-7
v_gene: TRBV2
CDR3nt: TGTGCCAGCAGTGGAGAGGGGGCACTTGAGCAGTACTTC
CDR3aa: CASSGEGALEQYF

d_gene: .
abundance: many
j_gene: TRBJ2-1
v_gene: TRBV7-8
CDR3nt: TGTGCCAGCTCGGCGAGGCGGGTCTACAATGAGCAGTTCTTC
CDR3aa: CASSARRVYNEQFF

d_gene: TRBD2
abundance: many
j_gene: TRBJ2-3
v_gene: TRBV20-1
CDR3nt: TGCAGTGCTAGAGATCGCGGGGGGGCCCCTGATACGCAGTATTTT
CDR3aa: CSARDRGGAPDTQYF

d_gene: .
abundance: many
j_gene: TRBJ1-2
v_gene: TRBV2
CDR3nt: TGTGCCACCAAGGCCGAAATCTCCTATGGCTACACCTTC
CDR3aa: CATKAEISYGYTF

d_gene: .
abundance: .
j_gene: TRBJ1-1
v_gene: TRBV28
CDR3nt: TGTGCCATCCTAGGCTCTCCGGGGGAGAACACTGAAGCTTTCTTT
CDR3aa: CAILGSPGENTEAFF

d_gene: TRBD2
abundance: many
j_gene: TRBJ2-1
v_gene: TRBV20-1
CDR3nt: TGCAGTGCTAGTTTTGCCGGGACTAGCGGAATTTACTACAATGAGCAGTTCTTC
CDR3aa: CSASFAGTSGIYYNEQFF

d_gene: .
abundance: few
j_gene: TRBJ1-1
v_gene: TRBV7-3
CDR3nt: TGTGCCAGCAGCTTAGATTGGCGGCCCATGAACACTGAAGCTTTCTTT
CDR3aa: CASSLDWRPMNTEAFF

d_gene: TRBD1
abundance: many
j_gene: TRBJ1-4
v_gene: TRBV11-3
CDR3nt: TGTGCCAGCAGCTTATATCCGTGGACAGGGGGTGCTGAAAAACTGTTTTTT
CDR3aa: CASSLYPWTGGAEKLFF

d_gene: .
abundance: .
j_gene: TRBJ2-2
v_gene: TRBV7-2
CDR3nt: TGTGCCAGCAGTTCCATGACAGGCAGGGAGCTGTTTTTT
CDR3aa: CASSSMTGRELFF

d_gene: TRBD1
abundance: once
j_gene: TRBJ1-4
v_gene: TRBV20-1
CDR3nt: TGCAGTGCTCCGGACAGGGATAATGAAAAACTGTTTTTT
CDR3aa: CSAPDRDNEKLFF

d_gene: .
abundance: many
j_gene: TRBJ1-6
v_gene: TRBV30
CDR3nt: TGTGCCTGGAGTGTTGTTCAAGGTTCACCCCTCCACTTT
CDR3aa: CAWSVVQGSPLHF

d_gene: TRBD1
abundance: many
j_gene: TRBJ2-1
v_gene: TRBV25-1
CDR3nt: TGTGCCAGCAGTGAACCAACAGACTACAGGGGCAGGGACAATGAGCAGTTCTTC
CDR3aa: CASSEPTDYRGRDNEQFF

d_gene: TRBD1
abundance: .
j_gene: TRBJ2-1
v_gene: TRBV20-1
CDR3nt: TGCAGTGCTACTGCCGGGACAGATTACAATGAGCAGTTCTTC
CDR3aa: CSATAGTDYNEQFF

d_gene: .
abundance: many
j_gene: TRBJ2-3
v_gene: TRBV24-1
CDR3nt: TGTGCCACCAGTGATAGATGGGGCACAGATACGCAGTATTTT
CDR3aa: CATSDRWGTDTQYF

d_gene: TRBD2
abundance: .
j_gene: TRBJ2-7
v_gene: TRBV11-3
CDR3nt: TGTGCCAGCAGCTTCGGGACTAGCGGGGGGTTTTCCTACGAGCAGTACTTC
CDR3aa: CASSFGTSGGFSYEQYF

d_gene: .
abundance: .
j_gene: TRBJ2-7
v_gene: TRBV9
CDR3nt: TGTGCCAGCAAGAGGGACCAAGACTCCTACGAGCAGTACTTC
CDR3aa: CASKRDQDSYEQYF

d_gene: TRBD2
abundance: .
j_gene: TRBJ2-5
v_gene: TRBV7-3
CDR3nt: TGTGCCAGCAGCTTAGCGGGGGGGCAGGGGACCCAGTACTTC
CDR3aa: CASSLAGGQGTQYF

d_gene: .
abundance: few
j_gene: TRBJ2-1
v_gene: TRBV20-1
CDR3nt: TGCAGTGCTAGAGATAGGCGAGGGTGGGATGAGCAGTTCTTC
CDR3aa: CSARDRRGWDEQFF

d_gene: .
abundance: many
j_gene: TRBJ2-5
v_gene: TRBV24-1
CDR3nt: TGTGCCACCAGTGCCCCTTGGCAGGGGCAAGAGACCCAGTACTTC
CDR3aa: CATSAPWQGQETQYF

d_gene: .
abundance: many
j_gene: TRBJ1-1
v_gene: TRBV6-2/TRBV6-3
CDR3nt: TGTGCCAGCAGTTTAAGTCTCTATGAAGCTTTCTTT
CDR3aa: CASSLSLYEAFF

d_gene: .
abundance: many
j_gene: TRBJ1-5
v_gene: TRBV12-3/TRBV12-4
CDR3nt: TGTGCCAGCAGTAGTACCGGGACACCAGACTGGCCCCAGCATTTT
CDR3aa: CASSSTGTPDWPQHF

d_gene: TRBD2
abundance: few
j_gene: TRBJ2-3
v_gene: TRBV11-2
CDR3nt: TGTGCCAGCAGCGAAGGGACTAGGGATACGACGCAGTATTTT
CDR3aa: CASSEGTRDTTQYF

d_gene: TRBD2
abundance: .
j_gene: TRBJ2-3
v_gene: TRBV5-6
CDR3nt: TGTGCCAGCAGTAACCCGGGACTAGCGACTAGCACAGATACGCAGTATTTT
CDR3aa: CASSNPGLATSTDTQYF

d_gene: .
abundance: many
j_gene: TRBJ1-5
v_gene: TRBV6-2/TRBV6-3
CDR3nt: TGTGCCAGCAGTTACCTCCAGGTCAATCAGCCCCAGCATTTT
CDR3aa: CASSYLQVNQPQHF

d_gene: .
abundance: many
j_gene: TRBJ2-5
v_gene: TRBV30
CDR3nt: TGTGCCTGGACCACGCCGGGTGAGACCCAGTACTTC
CDR3aa: CAWTTPGETQYF

d_gene: .
abundance: .
j_gene: TRBJ1-5
v_gene: TRBV20-1
CDR3nt: TGCAGTGCTAGAGTGGGAACTAGCAATCAGCCCCAGCATTTT
CDR3aa: CSARVGTSNQPQHF

d_gene: TRBD1
abundance: few
j_gene: TRBJ1-1
v_gene: TRBV5-6
CDR3nt: TGTGCCAGCAGCTTGGGGCCGGACAGGCCTGAAGCTTTCTTT
CDR3aa: CASSLGPDRPEAFF

d_gene: .
abundance: few
j_gene: TRBJ1-5
v_gene: TRBV4-2
CDR3nt: TGTGCCAGCAGCCAAGATCAGGTTCAGCCCCAGCATTTT
CDR3aa: CASSQDQVQPQHF

d_gene: .
abundance: .
j_gene: TRBJ1-1
v_gene: TRBV6-2/TRBV6-3
CDR3nt: TGTGCCAGCAGTTACGGTCCTGAAGCTTTCTTT
CDR3aa: CASSYGPEAFF

d_gene: TRBD2
abundance: many
j_gene: TRBJ2-1
v_gene: TRBV13
CDR3nt: TGTGCCAGCACCGTAAGAAGAGTAGCGGGCCCTGGAGATGAGCAGTTCTTC
CDR3aa: CASTVRRVAGPGDEQFF